This T cell receptor beta chain is from a study of CD8 T cells in Susac syndrome. Study as a whole: Clinically active disease was present in 5 or 6 of the sequenced Susac syndrome patients. Eight of these patients were in remission.

V was shortened by 6 bases and J by 0 bases, with 15 bases between the two germline ends. Germline loops: CDR1 MNHEY, CDR2 SVGAGI. The CDR3 runs to 15 residues. After extraction with the RNeasy kit, roughly 0.5 to 1 ug of the RNA was reverse transcribed using random hexamers. Multiplex PCR with immunoSEQ amplified the TCR beta CDR3 across 54 Vbeta and 13 Jbeta. TCRdb reprocessed the immunoSEQ multiplex PCR reads via MiXCR and lists one record per CDR3 protein. In the table there are roughly 140,000 distinct CDR3 sequences, 85% to 95% of which are singletons. From blood CD8+ and CD4+ T cells, the TCR beta chain was sequenced.

This receptor was identified in a human donor with Susac syndrome. Sequenced input: CD4+ T cells from PBMCs. The genes are TRBV6-5 and TRBJ2-7; D is undetermined. The CDR3 sequence: CASSRQPLGSYEQYF. The CDR3 DNA reads as TGTGCCAGCAGCCGACAACCCCTGGGCTCCTACGAGCAGTACTTC.